A single sample gave rise to the 26 T cell receptor beta chains below, sequenced in a study of monozygotic twins with inflammatory bowel disease. TCRdb reprocessed the 5' RACE reads and stores each CDR3 protein as one record, lacking DNA. The ten most abundant clones cover 2.4% of a sample with over 150,000 distinct CDR3 sequences. The sequenced sample consisted of blood. Receptors originate from a human donor with ulcerative colitis or Crohn's disease, or a healthy co-twin of an affected twin (not recorded which).

The chain employs TRBV7-2 and TRBJ2-3; as DNA is missing, the TRBD2 call by TCRdb cannot be tested. Per germline, CDR1 SGHTA and CDR2 FQGNSA. This CDR3 has 16 residues. The CDR3 sequence is CASSPGLASGGDTQYF.

The chain carries TRBV5-4 and TRBJ2-2; TCRdb names TRBD1, which stays unverified in the absence of DNA. CDR3 length: 15 amino acids. Germline-derived CDR1 and CDR2 are SGHNT and YYREEE (reference sequence). CDR3 loop: CASSPGGYRGGELFF.

The chain recombines TRBV29-1 with TRBJ2-2; as DNA is missing, the TRBD2 call by TCRdb cannot be tested. Germline lookup yields CDR1 SQVTM and CDR2 ANQGSEA. The CDR3 consists of 14 residues. The CDR3 protein is CSVDSEGNTGELFF.

The gene calls are TRBV6-5 and TRBJ1-1; TCRdb selects TRBD1, and the lack of DNA leaves this call unchecked. Germline V gene sequence: CDR1 MNHEY, CDR2 SVGAGI. The CDR3 runs 11 residues. CDR3 region: CASTEGTEAFF.

The chain has TRBV3-1 and TRBJ1-1; TCRdb's assignment of TRBD1 cannot be checked, as there is no DNA. This CDR3 contains 14 residues. Germline V CDR1 and CDR2: LGHDT, YNNKEL (reference sequence). This CDR3 is CASSHPGENTEAFF.

The chain uses TRBV6-6 and TRBJ1-4. The germline gives CDR1 MNHNY, CDR2 SVGAGI (reference sequence). This CDR3 is built from 11 residues. CDR3 region: CASSTNKKLFF.

This chain links TRBV5-4 with TRBJ2-7; checking the TCRdb D call of TRBD2 is not possible without DNA. CDR1 is SGHNT, CDR2 YYREEE, per germline (reference sequence). The CDR3 runs 16 residues. CDR3 residues: CASSLDVADSSYEQYF.

The chain couples TRBV4-3 to TRBJ2-7. Germline V gene data show CDR1 as LGHNA and CDR2 as YSLEER. The CDR3 runs to 12 residues. The CDR3 spells CASSQGSAQQYF.

V and J are TRBV21-1 and TRBJ1-6. TRBV21-1 is a pseudogene. The CDR3 covers 14 residues. The CDR3 loop is CASSKTHQNSPLHF.

The CDR3 region is CASSQDQNREIEQYF. The chain is built from TRBV4-1 and TRBJ2-7; the TCRdb call, TRBD1, lacks DNA for checking. This CDR3 has 15 residues. Germline CDR1 is MGHRA and CDR2 is YSYEKL.

The J gene is TRBJ2-2, the V gene TRBV5-6; TCRdb's D gene call, TRBD1, goes unchecked for lack of DNA. The CDR3 is 16 amino acids. Germline loops: CDR1 SGHDT, CDR2 YYEEEE. The CDR3 protein is CASSFFTGGESGELFF.

The CDR3 loop is CASSLSRVGAFF. The chain carries TRBV7-3 and TRBJ1-1; TCRdb's D gene call, TRBD1, goes unchecked for lack of DNA. CDR3 length: 12 amino acids. CDR1 and CDR2 (germline): SGHTA, FQGTGA.

J is TRBJ1-6 and V is TRBV18. Germline V gives CDR1 KGHSH, CDR2 LQKENI. The CDR3 has 15 residues. CDR3 sequence reads: CASSINAGEDSPLHF.

The chain recombines TRBV7-2 with TRBJ2-1; TCRdb picks TRBD1, but there is no DNA to check that call. The germline V gene has CDR1 SGHTA and CDR2 FQGNSA. This CDR3 is 15 amino acids long. CDR3 sequence reads: CASSLSGTGYHEQFF.

The J gene is TRBJ2-4, the V gene TRBV5-1; absent DNA, TCRdb's TRBD2 call cannot be checked. The germline V gene has CDR1 SGHRS and CDR2 YFSETQ. The CDR3 loop spans 16 amino acids. The CDR3 sequence: CASSLGAGGNENIQYF.

V usage is TRBV20-1 and J usage is TRBJ1-2; as DNA is missing, the TRBD1 call by TCRdb cannot be tested. CDR1 DFQATT and CDR2 SNEGSKA come from the germline V gene (reference sequence). The CDR3 extends over 15 amino acids. The chain's CDR3 is CSARDPRQGPDGYTF.

The chain uses TRBV6-4 and TRBJ2-1; the D call from TCRdb, TRBD2, cannot be confirmed without DNA. The V gene's germline CDR1 is MRHNA and CDR2 SNTAGT. CDR3 length: 14 amino acids. CDR3 loop: CASSPLAGGGEQFF.

This chain uses TRBV28 with TRBJ2-5; TCRdb's D gene call, TRBD1, goes unchecked for lack of DNA. Germline CDR1 MDHEN, CDR2 SYDVKM. The CDR3 is made up of 13 amino acids. CDR3 amino acids: CASSLWDRGTQYF.

CDR3 loop: CASSLLPGVANQPQHF. The gene calls are TRBV5-1 and TRBJ1-5. The CDR3 sequence is 16 residues long. The germline V gene has CDR1 SGHRS and CDR2 YFSETQ.

The chain couples TRBV15 to TRBJ2-7; lacking DNA, the TRBD1 call made by TCRdb goes unchecked. Germline lookup yields CDR1 LNHNV and CDR2 YYDKDF (reference sequence). The CDR3 spans 16 residues. The CDR3 sequence: CATSRDRAGGNYEQYF. Full variable domain (rest looked up from reference TRBV15 and TRBJ2-7): DAMVIQNPRYQVTQFGKPVTLSCSQTLNHNVMYWYQQKSSQAPKLLFHYYDKDFNNEADTPDNFQSRRPNTSFCFLDIRSPGLGDTAMYLCATSRDRAGGNYEQYFGPGTRLTVT.

This chain joins TRBV9 and TRBJ2-3; the TCRdb D gene call, TRBD1, has no DNA to confirm it. This CDR3 has 16 residues. Germline-derived CDR1 and CDR2 are SGDLS and YYNGEE. CDR3 loop: CASSVEKSRGEDTQYF.

V gene TRBV10-3 combines with J gene TRBJ2-2; TCRdb calls TRBD1, which cannot be checked without DNA. The CDR3 consists of 16 residues. Per the germline V gene, CDR1 is ENHRY and CDR2 is SYGVKD. The CDR3 sequence: CAISESTGGNTGELFF.

The chain joins TRBV12-3 or TRBV12-4 to TRBJ1-2. This CDR3 has 14 amino acids. CDR3 region: CASSSTSSNYGYTF.

The genes are TRBV5-1 and TRBJ1-1; TCRdb's D gene call, TRBD1, goes unchecked for lack of DNA. Per the germline V gene, CDR1 is SGHRS and CDR2 is YFSETQ. The length of the CDR3 is 14 residues. The CDR3 spells CASSPPQLGTEAFF.

The CDR3 protein is CAISWERGASETQYF. The V call is TRBV10-3, the J call TRBJ2-5; TCRdb outputs TRBD2, but without DNA this stays unchecked. Looked up from germline, CDR1 is ENHRY and CDR2 is SYGVKD. The CDR3 contains 15 residues.

The V gene is TRBV2, the J gene TRBJ2-5; TCRdb's D gene call, TRBD2, goes unchecked for lack of DNA. This CDR3 is built from 13 residues. The germline V gene encodes CDR1 SNHLY and CDR2 FYNNEI. This chain's CDR3 is CASTKRGGETQYF. Drawing the rest from reference TRBV2 and TRBJ2-5, the complete variable domain is EPEVTQTPSHQVTQMGQEVILRCVPISNHLYFYWYRQILGQKVEFLVSFYNNEISEKSEIFDDQFSVERPDGSNFTLKIRSTKLEDSAMYFCASTKRGGETQYFGPGTRLLVL.